This T cell receptor (beta chain) was sequenced for a study of T cell clonotyping in hematopoietic cell transplantation. The study's findings and limits: Higher Inverse Simpson Index values in graft donor and pretransplant recipient predicted broader posttransplant TCR diversity. After transplant, recipient diversity fell while pathologically expanded clonotypes grew through day 180.

The CDR3 spans 13 residues. Trimming took 0 bases from V and 4 from J, leaving 6 bases between them. Germline values: CDR1 SGHTA, CDR2 FQGTGA. This clone was detected only once. What it binds is not known. The data were produced by immunoSEQ multiplex PCR, yet TCRdb's version contains in-frame clones alone and is incomplete. Of around 7,000 clones in the sample, nearly 99% are singletons; the top ten hold just under 0.65%. Recipients were bled about 28 days pretransplant and at posttransplant days 30, 100, 180. Sequences were derived from PBMCs, sampled 30 days after allogeneic stem cell transplant. The chain recombines TRBV7-3 with TRBJ1-1; D is undetermined. The receptor was derived from a male patient aged 60-69 years who had an allogeneic stem cell transplant from a related donor, so the T cells may come from the graft donor. Some clones in this sample may be carry-over from other donors' samples. CDR3 sequence: CASSLTRGTEAFF. The DNA of the CDR3 is TGTGCCAGCAGCTTAACACGGGGCACTGAAGCTTTCTTT.